The rows below give T cell receptor beta chains drawn from one sample of a study of T cell responses to AZD1222 COVID-19 vaccine. Profiled with immunoSEQ multiplex PCR; TCRdb holds only in-frame clones, not every one. Among more than 100,000 clones listed, roughly 90% were seen once. The specimen comprised peripheral blood, sampled on day 0 of AZD1222 vaccination. The receptors originated from an adult in good health. Each CDR3 is given with its conserved first and last residue. The order of the fields is J gene, V gene, clone size, D gene, CDR3 protein, CDR3 DNA. The D gene is left open where the match is weak. Size is omitted from some rows. Given values are once, few, many or a class for expanded clones.

J gene: TRBJ1-2
V gene: TRBV24-1
clone size: -
D gene: TRBD1
CDR3 protein: CATSDAGQGTSGYTF
CDR3 DNA: TGTGCCACCAGTGATGCCGGACAGGGGACCTCTGGCTACACCTTC

J gene: TRBJ1-5
V gene: TRBV4-1
clone size: -
D gene: -
CDR3 protein: CASSQDGQHNQPQHF
CDR3 DNA: TGCGCCAGCAGCCAAGATGGACAGCACAATCAGCCCCAGCATTTT

J gene: TRBJ2-3
V gene: TRBV12-3/TRBV12-4
clone size: -
D gene: TRBD2
CDR3 protein: CASSYSGWDTQYF
CDR3 DNA: TGTGCCAGCAGTTATAGCGGGTGGGATACGCAGTATTTT

J gene: TRBJ1-4
V gene: TRBV27
clone size: -
D gene: -
CDR3 protein: CASSFGSPGGKLFF
CDR3 DNA: TGTGCCAGCAGTTTTGGATCCCCCGGGGGAAAACTGTTTTTT

J gene: TRBJ2-2
V gene: TRBV30
clone size: once
D gene: -
CDR3 protein: CAWRDTGELFF
CDR3 DNA: TGTGCCTGGAGGGATACCGGGGAGCTGTTTTTT

J gene: TRBJ1-2
V gene: TRBV13
clone size: -
D gene: -
CDR3 protein: CASSWGNLGYTF
CDR3 DNA: TGTGCCAGCAGCTGGGGAAATCTGGGCTACACCTTC

J gene: TRBJ1-2
V gene: TRBV7-9
clone size: -
D gene: TRBD1
CDR3 protein: CASSPTGGYGYTF
CDR3 DNA: TGTGCCAGCAGCCCGACAGGGGGCTATGGCTACACCTTC

J gene: TRBJ1-1
V gene: TRBV2
clone size: -
D gene: TRBD1
CDR3 protein: CASSDGDRVTEAFF
CDR3 DNA: TGTGCCAGCAGTGATGGGGACAGGGTCACTGAAGCTTTCTTT

J gene: TRBJ1-1
V gene: TRBV19
clone size: -
D gene: -
CDR3 protein: CASSYRVGNTEAFF
CDR3 DNA: TGTGCCAGTAGCTACAGGGTGGGGAACACTGAAGCTTTCTTT

J gene: TRBJ2-1
V gene: TRBV6-5
clone size: -
D gene: -
CDR3 protein: CASSYSSQGNEQFF
CDR3 DNA: TGTGCCAGCAGTTACTCGAGTCAGGGTAATGAGCAGTTCTTC

J gene: TRBJ2-3
V gene: TRBV9
clone size: -
D gene: -
CDR3 protein: CASSPNLGTDTQYF
CDR3 DNA: TGTGCCAGCAGCCCCAACTTAGGCACAGATACGCAGTATTTT

J gene: TRBJ1-1
V gene: TRBV28
clone size: -
D gene: -
CDR3 protein: CASSPPKMNTEAFF
CDR3 DNA: TGTGCCAGCAGTCCTCCAAAAATGAACACTGAAGCTTTCTTT

J gene: TRBJ2-7
V gene: TRBV28
clone size: -
D gene: TRBD1
CDR3 protein: CASSLSGTGGKEQYF
CDR3 DNA: TGTGCCAGCAGTTTATCGGGGACAGGGGGTAAAGAGCAGTACTTC